The 5 T cell receptor beta chains listed next were all sequenced from one sample in a study of blood T cell repertoires in COVID-19. Sequenced by immunoSEQ multiplex PCR; TCRdb stores in-frame clones only, minus some. This sample yields roughly 340,000 clones, of which roughly 90% are seen a single time; 7% to 8% belongs to the top ten. Source material: peripheral blood. All receptors come from a woman aged 70-85 years with COVID-19, enrolled during active disease.

Concerning this clone itself: The junction departs from germline at one end; a sequencing error may be responsible. This sequence joins TRBV6-5 and TRBJ2-2; D perhaps matches TRBD2 (6 bases). This CDR3 contains 13 residues. The germline gives CDR1 MNHEY, CDR2 SVGAGI. The chain's CDR3 is CASYGGNAGELFF. DNA for the CDR3: TGTGCCAGCTATGGCGGGAACGCCGGGGAGCTGTTTTTT.

The chain is built from TRBV9 and TRBJ2-3; TRBD1 aligns across 8 bases. With V trimmed by 0 bases and J by 5 bases, 5 bases remained unmatched. The CDR3 is 15 amino acids. Germline V CDR1 and CDR2: SGDLS, YYNGEE. The CDR3 DNA reads TGTGCCAGCAGCGTAGAAGGACAGGGAGGAGATACGCAGTATTTT. Translated: CASSVEGQGGDTQYF.

The chain couples TRBV28 to TRBJ1-2, with D uncertain. The germline V gene has CDR1 MDHEN and CDR2 SYDVKM. V lost 8 bases to trimming and J lost 8 bases, with 18 bases between them. The CDR3 consists of 13 residues. CDR3 in amino acids: CASSFRRGRGYTF. CDR3 in DNA: TGTGCCAGCTCCTTTCGGCGGGGAAGAGGCTACACCTTC.

The chain couples TRBV4-3 to TRBJ1-2; unclear D gene. V was cut by 0 bases and J by 5 bases, with 16 bases left in between. This CDR3 has 16 amino acids. From germline, CDR1 is LGHNA and CDR2 YSLEER. CDR3: CASSQDLGPIYYGYTF. The CDR3 nucleotides read TGCGCCAGCAGCCAAGATTTGGGCCCTATTTATTATGGCTACACCTTC.

The gene calls are TRBV29-1 and TRBJ1-6; D is uncertain. CDR3 length equals 21 residues. V lost 7 bases to trimming and J lost 6 bases, with 37 bases between them. Looked up from germline, CDR1 is SQVTM and CDR2 is ANQGSEA. CDR3 region: CSAMRVLLFGNPTQFNSPLHF. CDR3 DNA: TGCAGCGCCATGAGGGTTCTACTTTTTGGTAACCCGACACAATTTAATTCACCCCTCCACTTT.